These 6 T cell receptor beta chains came from one sample sequenced in a study of graft-versus-host responses after intestinal transplantation (dated by TCRdb to the early 2020s). These receptors have no known antigen. The sample's time point, from its label and the paper: cells obtained before transplantation from donor or recipient. The library was produced with the immunoSEQ multiplex PCR assay. In TCRdb, the immuneACCESS table is reduced to in-frame sequences with V and J assigned. These tables do not hold every clone; where another copy was compared, an unresolved V gene accounts for under half, and the others remain unexplained. The table for this sample lists approximately 71,000 clones; around 92% of them were counted only once. The top ten clones comprise roughly 2.5% of the sample. Source: unstimulated CD8+ T cells sorted from spleen or lymph node cells, taken before intestinal transplant. These TCRs come from a human donor who received an intestinal transplant.

The chain couples TRBV7-8 to TRBJ1-5; 7 nucleotides agree with TRBD1. The CDR3 totals 16 residues. Trimming took 5 bases from V and 3 from J; bases not matched to a gene: 10. Germline assignment: CDR1 SGHVS and CDR2 FQNEAQ. CDR3 bases: TGTGCCAGCAGCCTTTACAGGGGAAGGGCCAATCAGCCCCAGCATTTT. It is translated as CASSLYRGRANQPQHF.

V usage is TRBV2 and J usage is TRBJ1-5, with 7 positions matching TRBD1. Trimming removed 1 base from V and 5 bases from J; junction bases left unmatched: 2. The CDR3 runs 14 residues. Germline assignment: CDR1 SNHLY and CDR2 FYNNEI. Here the CDR3 reads CASSEGDSYQPQHF. The CDR3 bases are TGTGCCAGCAGTGAAGGGGACAGTTATCAGCCCCAGCATTTT.

The rearrangement joins TRBV2 to TRBJ1-5; no reliable D call. Between the trimmed V and J ends, which lost 1 base and 0 bases, there was a span of 10 bases. There are 16 residues in the CDR3. Germline V gene sequence: CDR1 SNHLY, CDR2 FYNNEI. The CDR3 DNA reads as TGTGCCAGCAGTGAAGTCGGCAGGCGTAGCAATCAGCCCCAGCATTTT. It is translated as CASSEVGRRSNQPQHF. The whole variable domain, remainder taken from reference TRBV2 and TRBJ1-5, is EPEVTQTPSHQVTQMGQEVILRCVPISNHLYFYWYRQILGQKVEFLVSFYNNEISEKSEIFDDQFSVERPDGSNFTLKIRSTKLEDSAMYFCASSEVGRRSNQPQHFGDGTRLSIL.

The chain has TRBV28 and TRBJ2-7; no clear D gene. The CDR3 is 12 amino acids. V lost 4 bases and J 1 base, leaving 5 bases between the germline ends. The germline CDR1 and CDR2 sequences are MDHEN and SYDVKM. The CDR3 loop reads CASSYGSYEQYF. The CDR3 DNA is TGTGCCAGCAGTTACGGGTCCTACGAGCAGTACTTC.

J is TRBJ2-5 and V is TRBV6-6; the match to TRBD1 covers 11 bases. Germline V gene sequence: CDR1 MNHNY, CDR2 SVGAGI (reference sequence). The CDR3 contains 15 residues. Unmatched junction bases numbered 5, after V lost 3 bases and J lost 5 bases. CDR3 DNA: TGTGCCAGCAGTTATCCGGGACAGGGGGTCGAGACCCAGTACTTC. It is translated as CASSYPGQGVETQYF.

V is TRBV29-1 and J is TRBJ1-1; D ambiguous. CDR3 size: 12 residues. The V end was cut by 7 bases, the J end by 4 bases, with 13 bases between. CDR1 and CDR2 from the germline V gene are SQVTM and ANQGSEA. CDR3 residues: CSARSLATEAFF. The CDR3 DNA reads TGCAGCGCGCGGTCCCTGGCCACTGAAGCTTTCTTT.